The clone carrying this T cell receptor beta chain turned up a few times. The antigen remains undetermined. This CDR3 has 13 residues. The germline V and J ends were trimmed by 6 bases and 2 bases, with 11 bases remaining between them. Germline V lookup: CDR1 MDHEN, CDR2 SYDVKM. The entry originates in a study of spatial heterogeneity in lung cancer. General observations from the study: The study found that expanded intratumoral alpha and beta TCR counts tracked tumor mutation counts.

The time point was: sample taken at primary tumor resection. Donation came from some 73 patients with untreated early-stage non-small cell lung cancer. From the 5' RACE reads, TCRdb called clonotypes with MiXCR, one entry per CDR3 protein. Of about 13,000 distinct CDR3 sequences listed, over 4.5% are singletons. This specimen was lung tumor tissue, taken at surgery. This TCR was sampled from a male donor with early-stage non-small cell lung cancer. The chain recombines TRBV28 with TRBJ2-7; D not certain. CDR3 bases: TGTGCCAGCAGCCCCCGACTTACCTACGAGCAGTACTTC. The encoded protein is CASSPRLTYEQYF.